This is a list of T cell receptor beta chains from one sample in a study of identical twins. TCRdb independently ran MiXCR on the 5' RACE reads; one entry per CDR3 protein. Of fewer than 650,000 distinct CDR3 sequences listed, 9.5% to 10% are singletons. This same sample was also taken into another study, of yellow fever vaccine responses in identical twins.

Sequencing was done on a sample of PBMCs. Receptor source: a young woman in good health. CDR3s include the opening cysteine and the closing phenylalanine or tryptophan. The D gene is left open where the match is weak. Where a row states a size, it is once, few, many or the class of an expanded clone; other rows omit it.

size,J,V,D,CDR3,DNA
few,TRBJ2-6,TRBV3-1,TRBD1,CASSKRDRGSSGANVLTF,TGTGCCAGCAGCAAGAGGGACAGGGGATCCTCTGGGGCCAACGTCCTGACTTTC
many,TRBJ2-3,TRBV5-1,TRBD1,CASSPGDRGTDTQYF,TGCGCCAGCAGCCCTGGGGACAGGGGGACAGATACGCAGTATTTT
many,TRBJ2-1,TRBV29-1,-,CSVESPGYEQFF,TGCAGCGTTGAATCCCCGGGCTATGAGCAGTTCTTC
many,TRBJ2-6,TRBV4-3,-,CASSQDSGAGANVLTF,TGCGCCAGCAGCCAAGACTCAGGGGCTGGGGCCAACGTCCTGACTTTC
-,TRBJ1-2,TRBV12-3/TRBV12-4,TRBD1,CASSFGRGQAANYGYTF,TGTGCCAGCAGTTTTGGTCGAGGACAGGCAGCTAACTATGGCTACACCTTC
few,TRBJ2-2,TRBV10-2,-,CASRDAGTGELFF,TGCGCCAGCAGGGACGCGGGTACCGGGGAGCTGTTTTTT
-,TRBJ2-1,TRBV6-1,-,CASMVGRVYNEQFF,TGTGCCAGCATGGTTGGCAGAGTCTACAATGAGCAGTTCTTC
-,TRBJ2-3,TRBV4-3,TRBD2,CASSQALAGGRTDTQYF,TGCGCCAGCAGCCAAGCTCTAGCGGGAGGGAGGACAGATACGCAGTATTTT
-,TRBJ2-7,TRBV7-9,-,CASSRQTGLREQYF,TGTGCCAGCAGTCGACAGACAGGCCTGCGGGAGCAGTACTTC
few,TRBJ1-5,TRBV12-3/TRBV12-4,-,CASSLGPQHF,TGTGCCAGCAGTTTAGGGCCCCAGCATTTT
many,TRBJ2-1,TRBV20-1,-,CSARGDSYNEQFF,TGCAGTGCTAGAGGGGACTCCTACAATGAGCAGTTCTTC
few,TRBJ1-2,TRBV12-3/TRBV12-4,TRBD1,CASSSQQGSDGYTF,TGTGCCAGCAGTTCCCAACAGGGGAGTGATGGCTACACCTTC
many,TRBJ2-1,TRBV4-2,-,CASSQMAPQNEQFF,TGTGCCAGCAGCCAGATGGCACCACAGAATGAGCAGTTCTTC
few,TRBJ2-3,TRBV5-1,-,CASSRTGGSTDTQYF,TGCGCCAGCAGCCGGACCGGGGGTAGCACAGATACGCAGTATTTT
many,TRBJ2-3,TRBV6-6,-,CASSKSTDTQYF,TGTGCCAGCTCGAAGAGCACAGATACGCAGTATTTT
few,TRBJ1-2,TRBV2,-,CASSELGAPYGYTF,TGTGCCAGCAGTGAACTGGGGGCCCCTTATGGCTACACCTTC